One sample yielded the 13 T cell receptor beta chains listed below, sequenced in a study of T cell responses to AZD1222 COVID-19 vaccine. The table came from immunoSEQ multiplex PCR; TCRdb's copy has only in-frame clones and leaves some out. The sample carries 96,000 or so clones, roughly nine tenths recorded once. Sequences were derived from peripheral blood, sampled on day 0 of AZD1222 vaccination. The receptors originated from an adult in good health.

V gene TRBV6-5 combines with J gene TRBJ1-5; D gene ambiguous. In germline, CDR1 is MNHEY, CDR2 SVGAGI. The length of the CDR3 is 12 residues. V dropped 6 bases and J dropped 4 bases, with 7 bases sitting between them. Here the CDR3 reads CASRPRNQPQHF. The DNA of the CDR3 is TGTGCCAGCAGGCCTCGGAATCAGCCCCAGCATTTT.

The genes are TRBV28 and TRBJ1-1; D ambiguous. V lost 8 bases and J lost 0, with 13 bases in between. The CDR3 consists of 14 residues. The V gene's germline CDR1 is MDHEN and CDR2 SYDVKM. Written as DNA, the CDR3 is TGTGCCAGCTTCCCCAGGCCACTGAACACTGAAGCTTTCTTT. Protein product: CASFPRPLNTEAFF.

The CDR3 bases are TGTGCCAGCAGTGCCACCGGGACAGCATTACTAGGAAACACCATATATTTT. Its translation: CASSATGTALLGNTIYF. The chain is built from TRBV28 and TRBJ1-3, with 7 positions matching TRBD1. CDR1 and CDR2 (germline): MDHEN, SYDVKM. The CDR3 is 17 residues long. Trimming took 5 bases from V and 4 from J; bases not matched to a gene: 14.

The rearrangement links TRBV2 to TRBJ2-2; D uncertain. The CDR3 loop spans 13 amino acids. V gave up 2 bases and J gave up 7 bases, with 8 bases separating them. CDR1 is SNHLY, CDR2 FYNNEI, per germline. The CDR3 protein is CASSERLDGELFF. In DNA form, the CDR3 reads TGTGCCAGCAGTGAAAGGCTGGACGGGGAGCTGTTTTTT.

The CDR3 sequence: CASSILTSGGNEQFF. Here the CDR3 DNA reads TGTGCCAGTAGTATTTTGACTAGCGGGGGGAATGAGCAGTTCTTC. The chain has TRBV19 and TRBJ2-1; the match to TRBD2 covers 13 bases. Losses at the gene ends were 3 bases for V and 7 bases for J; bases not matched to a gene: 3. The CDR3 has 15 residues. Germline loops: CDR1 LNHDA, CDR2 SQIVND (reference sequence).

This chain links TRBV7-3 with TRBJ2-1; 7 bases agree with TRBD1. The CDR3 spans 18 residues. In germline, CDR1 is SGHTA, CDR2 FQGTGA. Trimming removed 1 base from V and 0 bases from J; junction bases left unmatched: 9. The CDR3 loop reads CASSLRGGGKHSYNEQFF. CDR3 DNA sequence: TGTGCCAGCAGCTTAAGAGGGGGCGGAAAACACTCCTACAATGAGCAGTTCTTC.

This rearrangement joins TRBV7-2 to TRBJ1-2; a possible D gene is TRBD1 (6 bases). The V end was cut by 3 bases, the J end by 8 bases, with 22 bases between. Germline-derived CDR1 and CDR2 are SGHTA and FQGNSA. The CDR3 extends over 16 amino acids. The CDR3 sequence is CASSLAGGGHVSGYTF. The CDR3 bases are TGTGCCAGCAGCTTGGCGGGTGGGGGACACGTTTCGGGCTACACCTTC. The full variable domain, its missing parts supplied by reference TRBV7-2 and TRBJ1-2, is GAGVSQSPSNKVTEKGKDVELRCDPISGHTALYWYRQSLGQGLEFLIYFQGNSAPDKSGLPSDRFSAERTGGSVSTLTIQRTQQEDSAVYLCASSLAGGGHVSGYTFGSGTRLTVV.

The chain combines TRBV5-1 with TRBJ2-1, with 7 positions matching TRBD1. The CDR3 consists of 16 residues. J gave up 0 bases and V 5 bases, and 8 bases lay outside the gene matches. Germline CDR1 SGHRS, CDR2 YFSETQ. The CDR3 DNA sequence: TGCGCCAGCAGTTATGTATACAGGGGCTCCTACAATGAGCAGTTCTTC. Its protein is CASSYVYRGSYNEQFF. The variable domain in full, with the rest retrieved from reference TRBV5-1 and TRBJ2-1, is KAGVTQTPRYLIKTRGQQVTLSCSPISGHRSVSWYQQTPGQGLQFLFEYFSETQRNKGNFPGRFSGRQFSNSRSEMNVSTLELGDSALYLCASSYVYRGSYNEQFFGPGTRLTVL.

This clone was found once. The chain carries TRBV27 and TRBJ2-7; D call uncertain. Trimming shortened V by 8 bases and J by 2 bases, and 13 bases separated the two germline ends. This CDR3 region has 13 residues. CDR1 and CDR2 from the germline V gene are MNHEY and SMNVEV (reference sequence). The CDR3 region has the DNA TGTGCCAGCCGTCGGTCAGAGGCCTACGAGCAGTACTTC. It translates to CASRRSEAYEQYF.

This chain joins TRBV30 and TRBJ2-7, with D possibly matching TRBD2 (5 bases). Trimming took 4 bases from V and 5 from J, leaving 9 bases between them. In germline, CDR1 is GTSNPN, CDR2 SVGIG (reference sequence). This CDR3 contains 11 residues. CDR3 in amino acids: CAWTRGNEQYF. The CDR3 DNA follows: TGTGCCTGGACGCGAGGGAACGAGCAGTACTTC.

The CDR3 sequence: CASSLAGQDYNSPLHF. The CDR3 coding sequence is TGTGCCAGCAGCTTGGCTGGACAGGATTATAATTCACCCCTCCACTTT. The rearrangement joins TRBV5-6 to TRBJ1-6; 7 bases line up with TRBD1. Unmatched junction bases numbered 4, after V lost 0 bases and J lost 4 bases. The CDR3 totals 16 residues. Germline values: CDR1 SGHDT, CDR2 YYEEEE.

The rearrangement joins TRBV28 to TRBJ2-2, with a weak D call TRBD2 (5 bases). The CDR3 totals 15 residues. Germline CDR1 and CDR2: MDHEN and SYDVKM. V lost 2 bases, J lost 3 bases, and 10 bases lay in between. The CDR3 loop is CASSLGAAYTGELFF. The CDR3 bases are TGTGCCAGCAGTTTAGGAGCGGCTTACACCGGGGAGCTGTTTTTT. Full variable domain (missing parts from reference TRBV28 and TRBJ2-2): DVKVTQSSRYLVKRTGEKVFLECVQDMDHENMFWYRQDPGLGLRLIYFSYDVKMKEKGDIPEGYSVSREKKERFSLILESASTNQTSMYLCASSLGAAYTGELFFGEGSRLTVL.

There are a few counts of this clone. This chain uses TRBV15 with TRBJ1-6; D is ambiguous. Germline V CDR1 and CDR2: LNHNV, YYDKDF (reference sequence). V lost 2 bases to trimming and J lost 8 bases, with 7 bases between them. The CDR3 sequence is 13 residues long. In DNA, the CDR3 is TGTGCCACCAGCAGACGTTCCGATTCACCCCTCCACTTT. Its translation: CATSRRSDSPLHF.